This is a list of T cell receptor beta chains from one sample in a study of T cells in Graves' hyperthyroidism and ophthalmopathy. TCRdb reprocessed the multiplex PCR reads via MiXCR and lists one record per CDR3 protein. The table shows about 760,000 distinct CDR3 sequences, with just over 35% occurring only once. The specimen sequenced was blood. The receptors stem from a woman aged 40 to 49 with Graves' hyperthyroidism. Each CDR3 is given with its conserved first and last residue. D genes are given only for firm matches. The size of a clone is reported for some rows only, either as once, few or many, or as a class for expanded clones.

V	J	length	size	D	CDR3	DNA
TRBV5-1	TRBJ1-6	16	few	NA	CASSFGGRPSISPLHF	TGTGCCAGCAGCTTCGGCGGCCGCCCTAGTATATCACCCCTCCACTTT
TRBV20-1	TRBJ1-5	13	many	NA	CSASSGPGQPQHF	TGCAGTGCTAGTTCCGGTCCGGGACAGCCCCAGCATTTT
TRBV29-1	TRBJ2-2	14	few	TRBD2	CSGRLAGNTGELFF	TGCAGCGGACGACTAGCGGGGAACACCGGGGAGCTGTTTTTT
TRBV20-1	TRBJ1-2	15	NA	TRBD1	CSARDFPGQGEGYTF	TGCAGTGCTAGAGACTTTCCGGGACAGGGTGAAGGCTACACCTTC
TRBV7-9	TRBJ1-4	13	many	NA	CASSVESSGKLFF	TGTGCCAGCAGCGTCGAAAGTTCAGGAAAACTGTTTTTT
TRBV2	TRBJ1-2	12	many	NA	CASSGRDYGYTF	TGTGCCAGCAGTGGCAGGGACTATGGCTACACCTTC
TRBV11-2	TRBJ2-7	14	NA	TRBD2	CASSPTSGSQERYF	TGTGCCAGCAGCCCTACCAGCGGGAGTCAAGAGCGGTACTTC
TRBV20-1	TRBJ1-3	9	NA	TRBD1	CSAPTGRLF	TGCAGTGCTCCGACAGGGAGGCTATTT
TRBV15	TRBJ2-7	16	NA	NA	CATSRQGVGSYNEQYF	TGTGCCACCAGCAGACAAGGGGTGGGGTCCTACAATGAGCAGTACTTC
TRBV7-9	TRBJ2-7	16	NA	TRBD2	CASSLAIAGGDYEQYF	TGTGCCAGCAGCTTGGCCATTGCGGGAGGTGATTACGAGCAGTACTTC
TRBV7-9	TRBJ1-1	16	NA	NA	CASSSPQGRWKSEAFF	TGTGCCAGCAGCTCACCACAGGGACGTTGGAAATCTGAAGCTTTCTTT
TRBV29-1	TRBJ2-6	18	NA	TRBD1	CSVEMAGQDPSGANVLTF	TGCAGCGTTGAAATGGCGGGACAGGACCCCTCTGGGGCCAACGTCCTGACTTTC
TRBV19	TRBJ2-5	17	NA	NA	CASSIISRSSLPETQYF	TGTGCCAGTAGTATAATCTCCCGATCTAGCCTCCCGGAGACCCAGTACTTC
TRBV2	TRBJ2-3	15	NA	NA	CASRTQGLSTDTQYF	TGTGCCAGCAGGACTCAGGGACTTAGCACAGATACGCAGTATTTT
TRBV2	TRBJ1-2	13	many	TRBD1	CASSSGGVSGYTF	TGTGCCAGCAGTTCAGGGGGCGTGAGTGGCTACACCTTC
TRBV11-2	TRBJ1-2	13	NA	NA	CASSPRHNYGYTF	TGTGCCAGCAGCCCCCGACACAACTATGGCTACACCTTC
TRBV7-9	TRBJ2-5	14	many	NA	CASSPDTAEETQYF	TGTGCCAGCAGCCCGGACACTGCTGAAGAGACCCAGTACTTC
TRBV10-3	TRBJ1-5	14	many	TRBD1	CVISSGQGDQPQHF	TGTGTCATCAGTTCGGGACAGGGCGATCAGCCCCAGCATTTT
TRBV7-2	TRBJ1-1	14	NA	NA	CASSLLLARDEAFF	TGTGCCAGCAGCTTACTCTTAGCGAGGGACGAAGCTTTCTTT
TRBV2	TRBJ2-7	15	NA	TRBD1	CASTGTGGVTYEQYF	TGTGCCAGCACCGGGACAGGGGGCGTCACCTACGAGCAGTACTTC
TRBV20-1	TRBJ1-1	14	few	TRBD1	CSAREQGAHTEAFF	TGCAGTGCTAGAGAACAGGGGGCGCACACTGAAGCTTTCTTT
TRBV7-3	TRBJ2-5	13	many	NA	CASSSYVQETQYF	TGTGCCAGCAGCTCTTACGTGCAAGAGACCCAGTACTTC
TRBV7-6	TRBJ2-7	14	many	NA	CASSENGGVDEQYF	TGTGCCAGCAGTGAAAATGGGGGTGTGGACGAGCAGTACTTC
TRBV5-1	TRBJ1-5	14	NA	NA	CASAAGESAQPQHF	TGCGCCAGCGCCGCCGGGGAATCGGCTCAGCCCCAGCATTTT
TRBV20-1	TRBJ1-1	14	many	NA	CSARSGRWNTEAFF	TGCAGTGCTAGATCGGGGAGATGGAACACTGAAGCTTTCTTT